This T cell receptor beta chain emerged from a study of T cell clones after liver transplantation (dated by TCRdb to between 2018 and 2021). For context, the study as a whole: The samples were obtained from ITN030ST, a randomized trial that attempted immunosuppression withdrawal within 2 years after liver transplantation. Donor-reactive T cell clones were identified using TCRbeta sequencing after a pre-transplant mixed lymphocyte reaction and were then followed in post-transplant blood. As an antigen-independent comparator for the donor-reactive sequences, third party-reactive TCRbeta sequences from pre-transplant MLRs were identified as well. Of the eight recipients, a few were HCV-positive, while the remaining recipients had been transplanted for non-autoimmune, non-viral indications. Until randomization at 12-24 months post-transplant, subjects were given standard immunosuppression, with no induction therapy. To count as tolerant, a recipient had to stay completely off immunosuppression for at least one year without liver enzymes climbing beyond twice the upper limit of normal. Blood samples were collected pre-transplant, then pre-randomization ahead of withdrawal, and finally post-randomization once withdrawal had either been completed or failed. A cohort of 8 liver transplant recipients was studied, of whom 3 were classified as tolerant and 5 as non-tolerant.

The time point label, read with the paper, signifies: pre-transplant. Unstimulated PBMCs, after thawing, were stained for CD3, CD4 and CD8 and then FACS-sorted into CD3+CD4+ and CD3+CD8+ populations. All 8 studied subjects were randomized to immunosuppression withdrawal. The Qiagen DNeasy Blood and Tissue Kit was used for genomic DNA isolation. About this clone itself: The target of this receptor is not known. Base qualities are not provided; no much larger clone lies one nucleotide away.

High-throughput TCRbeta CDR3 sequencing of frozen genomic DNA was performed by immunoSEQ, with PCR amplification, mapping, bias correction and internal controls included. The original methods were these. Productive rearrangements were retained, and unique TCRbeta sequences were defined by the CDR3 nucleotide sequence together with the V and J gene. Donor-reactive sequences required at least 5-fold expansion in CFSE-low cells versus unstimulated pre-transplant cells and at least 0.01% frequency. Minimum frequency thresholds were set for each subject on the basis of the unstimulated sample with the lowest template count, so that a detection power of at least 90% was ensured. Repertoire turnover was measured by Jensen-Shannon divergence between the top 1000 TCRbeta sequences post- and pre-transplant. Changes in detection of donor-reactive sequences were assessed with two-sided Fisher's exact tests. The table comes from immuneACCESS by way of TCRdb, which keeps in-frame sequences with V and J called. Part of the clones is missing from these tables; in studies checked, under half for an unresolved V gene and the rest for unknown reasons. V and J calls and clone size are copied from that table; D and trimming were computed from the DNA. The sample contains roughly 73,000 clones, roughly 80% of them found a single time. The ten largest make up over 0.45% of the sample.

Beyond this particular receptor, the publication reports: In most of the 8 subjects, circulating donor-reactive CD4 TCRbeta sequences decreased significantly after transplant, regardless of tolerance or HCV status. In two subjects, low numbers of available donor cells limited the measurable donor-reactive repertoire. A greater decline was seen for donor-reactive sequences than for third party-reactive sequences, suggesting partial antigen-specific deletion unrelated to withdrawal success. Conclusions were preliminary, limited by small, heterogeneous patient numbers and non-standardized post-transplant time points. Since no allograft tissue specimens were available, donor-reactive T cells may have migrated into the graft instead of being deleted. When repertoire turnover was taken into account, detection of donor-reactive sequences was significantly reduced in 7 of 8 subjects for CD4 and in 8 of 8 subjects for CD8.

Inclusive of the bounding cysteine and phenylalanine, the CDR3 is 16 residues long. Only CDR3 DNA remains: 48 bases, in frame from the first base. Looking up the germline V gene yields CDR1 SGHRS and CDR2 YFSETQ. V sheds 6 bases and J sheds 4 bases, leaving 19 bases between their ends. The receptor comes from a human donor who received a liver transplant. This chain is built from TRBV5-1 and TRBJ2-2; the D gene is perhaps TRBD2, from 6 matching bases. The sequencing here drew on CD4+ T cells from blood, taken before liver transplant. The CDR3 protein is CASTPYRDLTTGELFF. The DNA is TGCGCCAGCACCCCCTACCGGGACTTGACCACCGGGGAGCTGTTTTTT. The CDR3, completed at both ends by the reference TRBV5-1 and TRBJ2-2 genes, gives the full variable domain KAGVTQTPRYLIKTRGQQVTLSCSPISGHRSVSWYQQTPGQGLQFLFEYFSETQRNKGNFPGRFSGRQFSNSRSEMNVSTLELGDSALYLCASTPYRDLTTGELFFGEGSRLTVL.